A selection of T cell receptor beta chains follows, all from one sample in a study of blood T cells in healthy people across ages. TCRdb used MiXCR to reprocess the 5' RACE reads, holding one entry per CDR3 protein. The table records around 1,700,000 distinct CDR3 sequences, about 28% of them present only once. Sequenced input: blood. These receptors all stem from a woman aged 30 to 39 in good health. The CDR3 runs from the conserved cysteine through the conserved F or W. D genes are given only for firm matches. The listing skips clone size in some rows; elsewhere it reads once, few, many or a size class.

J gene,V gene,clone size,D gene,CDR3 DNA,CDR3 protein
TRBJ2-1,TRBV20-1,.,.,TGCAGTGCTAGAGGCTATAGTCCCGTGAATGAGCAGTTCTTC,CSARGYSPVNEQFF
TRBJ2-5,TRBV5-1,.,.,TGCGCCAGCAGCTTGGAATTGGCAGGGGGACTCGAGACCCAGTACTTC,CASSLELAGGLETQYF
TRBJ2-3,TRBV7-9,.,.,TGTGCCAGCAGTCCTCAGGACAGCTCAAGAGATACGCAGTATTTT,CASSPQDSSRDTQYF
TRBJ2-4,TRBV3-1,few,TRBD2,TGTGCCAGCAGCCAAGTGGGGGGGATAGGGGCCAAAAACATTCAGTACTTC,CASSQVGGIGAKNIQYF
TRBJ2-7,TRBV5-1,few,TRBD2,TGCGCCAGCAGCGAGTTAACGGGAGGAATTTACGAGCAGTACTTC,CASSELTGGIYEQYF
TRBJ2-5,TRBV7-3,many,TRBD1,TGTGCCAGCAGCCTCGGGACAGAAGGACCCCAGTACTTC,CASSLGTEGPQYF
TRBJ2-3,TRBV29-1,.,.,TGCGCCGGGGCCGGGGCGACAGATACGCAGTATTTT,CAGAGATDTQYF
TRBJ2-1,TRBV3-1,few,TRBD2,TGTGCCAGCAGCCAAGACCCAGCGGGGGGGCGTGAGCAGTTCTTC,CASSQDPAGGREQFF
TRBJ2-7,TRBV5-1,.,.,TGCGCCGGCAGCTTGATGTCCAGCTCCACCTACGAGCAGTACTTC,CAGSLMSSSTYEQYF
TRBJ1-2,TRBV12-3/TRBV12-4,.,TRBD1,TGTGCCGGCAGTTCAGGACAGGGAAGGGGCTATGGCTACACCTTC,CAGSSGQGRGYGYTF
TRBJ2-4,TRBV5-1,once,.,TGCGCCAGCAGCTCCCAAGGGGACGAGCGGTACTTC,CASSSQGDERYF
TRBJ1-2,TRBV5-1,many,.,TGCGCCAGCGCCTTAAGGGGCGAGGACTATGGCTACACCTTC,CASALRGEDYGYTF
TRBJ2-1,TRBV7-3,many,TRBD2,TGTGCCAGCAGCCAGAGAGTAGCGGGGGCCAACAATGAGCAGTTCTTC,CASSQRVAGANNEQFF
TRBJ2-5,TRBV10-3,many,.,TGTGCCATCAGTGGGTCCACTCAAGAGACCCAGTACTTC,CAISGSTQETQYF
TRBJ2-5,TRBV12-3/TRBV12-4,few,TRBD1,TGTGCCAGCAGTTTAGGCAGGGGGTTGGGGGAGCAGTACTTC,CASSLGRGLGEQYF
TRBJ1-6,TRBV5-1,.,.,TGCGCCAGCAGCTTGAGCCGGGGGGCCGCCTCACCCCTCCACTTT,CASSLSRGAASPLHF
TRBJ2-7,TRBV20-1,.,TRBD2,TGCAGTGCTAGAACTGGGGGGGTCTACAATGAGCAGTACTTC,CSARTGGVYNEQYF
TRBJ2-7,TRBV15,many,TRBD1,TGTGCCACCAGCAGAGGACAGGGGGCGGCCTACGAGCAGTACTTC,CATSRGQGAAYEQYF
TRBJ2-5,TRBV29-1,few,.,TGCAGCGTTGAAAATGGCAGGCAAGAGACCCAGTACTTC,CSVENGRQETQYF
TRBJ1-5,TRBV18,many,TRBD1,TGTGCCAGCTCACCTGGGACAGACAATCAGCCCCAGCATTTT,CASSPGTDNQPQHF
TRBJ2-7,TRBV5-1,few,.,TGCGCCAGCAGCTTGGCGGGCGTCCTGGGGTACGAGCAGTACTTC,CASSLAGVLGYEQYF
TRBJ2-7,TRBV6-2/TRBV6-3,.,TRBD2,TGTGCCAGCAGTAGCGGGGCACCCACCTACGAGCAGTACTTC,CASSSGAPTYEQYF
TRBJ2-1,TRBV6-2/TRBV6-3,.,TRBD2,TGTGCCAGCAGTTACTCGAAACTAGCGGGAGACAATGAGCAGGTCTTC,CASSYSKLAGDNEQVF
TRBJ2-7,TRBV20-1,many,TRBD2,TGCAGTGCTAGAAGCAGCGGGAGTTACGAGCAGTACTTC,CSARSSGSYEQYF
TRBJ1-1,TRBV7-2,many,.,TGTGCCAGCAGCTCAAGTGGAGGGAACACTGAAGCTTTCTTT,CASSSSGGNTEAFF
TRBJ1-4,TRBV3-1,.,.,TGTGCCAGCAGCCAAGCCGTCAGGGTTGAAAAACTGTTTTTT,CASSQAVRVEKLFF
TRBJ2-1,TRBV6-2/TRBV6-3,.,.,TGTGCCAGCAGTTACCTCAATGAGCAGTTCTTC,CASSYLNEQFF
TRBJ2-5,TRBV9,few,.,TGTGCCAGCAGCGTAGCCCCCCAAGAGACCCAGTACTTC,CASSVAPQETQYF
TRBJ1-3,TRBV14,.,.,TGTGCCAGCAGCGAAGTTGTTGGAAACACCATATATTTT,CASSEVVGNTIYF
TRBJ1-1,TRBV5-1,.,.,TGCGCCAGCAGCTTGGACGGAGTCGGAGATGAAGCTTTCTTT,CASSLDGVGDEAFF
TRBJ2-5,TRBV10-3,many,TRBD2,TGTGCCATCAGTGAGTCAAAGGGGCTAGCGGGAGACGAGACCCAGTACTTC,CAISESKGLAGDETQYF
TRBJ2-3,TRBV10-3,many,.,TGTGCCATCAGTGAACGAACCCCAGATACGCAGTATTTT,CAISERTPDTQYF
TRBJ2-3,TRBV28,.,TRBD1,TGTGCCAACAGTCTCACCGGGACAGGGTTTAGGGATACGCAGTATTTT,CANSLTGTGFRDTQYF
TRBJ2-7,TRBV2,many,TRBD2,TGTGCCAGCAGTACGGGACTAGCGGGCGAGCAGTACTTC,CASSTGLAGEQYF
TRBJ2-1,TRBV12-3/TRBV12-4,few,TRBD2,TGTGCCAGCAGTTTGAGCGGGCGGGGGGGCTTTTACAATGAGCAGTTCTTC,CASSLSGRGGFYNEQFF
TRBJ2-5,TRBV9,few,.,TGTGCCAGCAGCAGTAGGTCCGGGACGGAGACCCAGTACTTC,CASSSRSGTETQYF
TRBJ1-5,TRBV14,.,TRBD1,TGTGCCAGCAGCTCCCGACAGGGGGCTGCGTGTCAGCCCCAGCATTTT,CASSSRQGAACQPQHF
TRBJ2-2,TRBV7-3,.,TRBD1,TGTGCCAGCAGCTTGACCGGGACAGCCACCGGGGAGCTGTTTTTT,CASSLTGTATGELFF
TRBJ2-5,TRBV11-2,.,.,TGTGCCAGCAGTTCACGAGCGGACGAAGTGGGGACCCAGTACTTC,CASSSRADEVGTQYF
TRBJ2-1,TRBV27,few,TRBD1,TGTGCCGGCAGTGTCCTGGGACAGGGGGCGGATGAGCAGTTCTTC,CAGSVLGQGADEQFF
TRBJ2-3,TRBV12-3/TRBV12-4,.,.,TGTGCCAGCAGTTTAGGGGGCAGGGCAGATGCGCAGTATTTT,CASSLGGRADAQYF
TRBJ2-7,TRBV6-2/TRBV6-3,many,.,TGTGCCAGCAGCTACACCTACGAGCAGTACTTC,CASSYTYEQYF
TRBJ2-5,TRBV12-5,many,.,TGTGCTAGTGGTTCACGACAGGGAGGTTGGACCCAGTACTTC,CASGSRQGGWTQYF
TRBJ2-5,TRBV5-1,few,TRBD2,TGCGCCAGCAGCGGGGGGACTAGCGGGGACAAAGAGACCCAGTACTTC,CASSGGTSGDKETQYF
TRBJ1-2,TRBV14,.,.,TGTGCCAGCAGCCAAGGGGGGGCCATTGGGGGCTACACCTTC,CASSQGGAIGGYTF
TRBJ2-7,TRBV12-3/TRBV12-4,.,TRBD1,TGTGCCAGCAGTTTCGGGTCCGACAGGGCTCAGTACTTC,CASSFGSDRAQYF
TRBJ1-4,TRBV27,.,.,TGTGCCAGCAGTTTGACCGGCAGTCTGTATGAAAAACTGTTTTTT,CASSLTGSLYEKLFF
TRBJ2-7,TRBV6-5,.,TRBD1,TGTGCCAGCAGTTACGGCAGGGGGCTTAGACCCTACGAGCAGTACTTC,CASSYGRGLRPYEQYF
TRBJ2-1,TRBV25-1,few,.,TGTGCCAGCAGTGAAATAGGGGACTATGAGCAGTTCTTC,CASSEIGDYEQFF
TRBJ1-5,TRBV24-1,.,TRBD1,TGCGCCACCAGTGACCCCGGACAGGGGAGCAATCAGCCCCAGCATTTT,CATSDPGQGSNQPQHF